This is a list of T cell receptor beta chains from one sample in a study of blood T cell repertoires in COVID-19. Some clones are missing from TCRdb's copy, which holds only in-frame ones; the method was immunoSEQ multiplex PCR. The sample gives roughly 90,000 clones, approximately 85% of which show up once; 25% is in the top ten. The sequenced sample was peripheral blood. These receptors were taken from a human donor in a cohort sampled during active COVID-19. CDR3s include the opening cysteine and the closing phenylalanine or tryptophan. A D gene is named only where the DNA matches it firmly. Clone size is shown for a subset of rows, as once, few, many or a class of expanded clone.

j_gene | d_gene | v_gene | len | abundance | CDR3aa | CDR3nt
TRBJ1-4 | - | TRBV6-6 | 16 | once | CASSLLGLLSSEKLFF | TGTGCCAGCAGTTTATTGGGACTGCTAAGTTCTGAAAAACTGTTTTTT
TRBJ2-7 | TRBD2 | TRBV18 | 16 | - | CASSPVGGSGPYEQYF | TGTGCCAGCTCACCGGTGGGCGGGAGCGGACCCTACGAGCAGTACTTC
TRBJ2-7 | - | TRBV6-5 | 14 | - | CASSPTIRGHEQYF | TGTGCCAGCAGTCCGACAATCAGGGGCCACGAGCAGTACTTC
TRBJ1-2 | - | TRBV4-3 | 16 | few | CASSQAWGGTNYGYTF | TGCGCCAGCAGCCAAGCCTGGGGAGGGACTAACTATGGCTACACCTTC
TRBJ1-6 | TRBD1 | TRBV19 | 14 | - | CASSETGKNSPLHF | TGTGCCAGTAGCGAGACAGGGAAAAATTCACCCCTCCACTTT
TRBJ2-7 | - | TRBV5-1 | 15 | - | CASSSDDSPSYEQYF | TGCGCCAGCAGCTCGGATGACAGTCCCTCCTACGAGCAGTACTTC
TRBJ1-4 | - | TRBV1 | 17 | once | CTAAKTDRGRTNEKLFF | TGCACAGCAGCCAAGACGGACAGGGGGCGCACTAATGAAAAACTGTTTTTT
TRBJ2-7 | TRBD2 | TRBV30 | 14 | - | CAWSATSGSLEQYF | TGTGCCTGGAGTGCAACTAGCGGGAGTCTCGAGCAGTACTTC
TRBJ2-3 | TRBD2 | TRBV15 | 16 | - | CATSRAETSGADTQYF | TGTGCCACCAGCAGAGCGGAGACTAGCGGAGCAGATACGCAGTATTTT
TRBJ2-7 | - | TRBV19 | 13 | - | CASSIDRGNEQYF | TGTGCCAGTAGTATAGACAGGGGAAACGAGCAGTACTTC
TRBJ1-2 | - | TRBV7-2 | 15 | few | CASSPQGLGAGGYTF | TGTGCCAGCAGCCCCCAGGGGCTGGGGGCCGGTGGCTACACCTTC
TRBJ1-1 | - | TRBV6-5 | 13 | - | CASSFGQTTEAFF | TGTGCCAGCAGCTTCGGACAGACCACTGAAGCTTTCTTT
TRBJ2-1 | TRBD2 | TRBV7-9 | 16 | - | CASFRLPSGTYNEQFF | TGTGCCAGCTTTAGGCTACCTAGCGGGACTTACAATGAGCAGTTCTTC
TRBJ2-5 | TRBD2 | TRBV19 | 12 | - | CATSGEGETQYF | TGTGCCACTAGCGGGGAAGGAGAGACCCAGTACTTC
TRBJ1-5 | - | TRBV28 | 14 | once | CASSYAGDSQPQHF | TGTGCCAGCAGTTACGCGGGGGATAGTCAGCCCCAGCATTTT
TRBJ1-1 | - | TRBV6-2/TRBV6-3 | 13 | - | CASSWTVNTEAFF | TGTGCCAGCAGTTGGACAGTGAACACTGAAGCTTTCTTT
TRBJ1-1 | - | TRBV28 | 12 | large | CASTDSRTEAFF | TGTGCCAGCACGGACAGCAGGACTGAAGCTTTCTTT
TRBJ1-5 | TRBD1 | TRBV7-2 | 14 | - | CASSLTDRNQPQHF | TGTGCCAGCAGCTTAACGGACAGGAATCAGCCCCAGCATTTT